These 12 T cell receptor beta chains share one sample of origin, sequenced in a study of CD8 T cells in cerebrospinal fluid in Alzheimer's disease. After re-calling the 10x single-cell sequencing reads, TCRdb lists one entry per CDR3 protein, DNA absent. This repertoire includes approximately 790 distinct CDR3 sequences. Specimen: cerebrospinal fluid. These receptors originate from a human donor with Parkinson's disease.

Judged by frequency, this clonotype is medium-sized (0.01 to 0.1%). The chain couples TRBV3-1 to TRBJ1-2; lacking DNA, the TRBD1 call made by TCRdb goes unchecked. This CDR3 has 15 amino acids. Germline CDR1 and CDR2: LGHDT and YNNKEL (reference sequence). The CDR3 loop reads CASSQGTVANYGYTF.

By frequency, this clonotype is medium-sized. This rearrangement joins TRBV19 to TRBJ2-5; absent DNA, TCRdb's TRBD1 call cannot be checked. CDR1 and CDR2 from the germline V gene are LNHDA and SQIVND (reference sequence). The CDR3 consists of 13 residues. The CDR3 sequence is CATRTAAAETQYF.

By frequency, this clonotype is large (0.1 to 1%). The V gene is TRBV5-1, the J gene TRBJ1-4; no DNA is available, so the TRBD1 call from TCRdb remains unchecked. Germline loops: CDR1 SGHRS, CDR2 YFSETQ. The CDR3 spans 16 residues. Here the CDR3 reads CASSLAPDRQNEKLFF.

Measured by frequency, this clonotype is medium-sized. The chain is built from TRBV27 and TRBJ1-2; as DNA is missing, the TRBD1 call by TCRdb cannot be tested. This CDR3 is 13 amino acids long. CDR1 is MNHEY and CDR2 is SMNVEV in the germline V gene (reference sequence). The CDR3 is CASTRQGLGGYTF.

The genes are TRBV25-1 and TRBJ1-2; TCRdb selects TRBD1, and the lack of DNA leaves this call unchecked. The germline V gene has CDR1 MGHDK and CDR2 SYGVNS. CDR3 length equals 12 residues. The CDR3 protein is CASSEGGYGYTF.

This clonotype counts as large by frequency. The V call is TRBV6-2 or TRBV6-3, the J call TRBJ2-7; TCRdb names TRBD1, which stays unverified in the absence of DNA. The CDR3 sequence is 16 residues long. The V gene's germline CDR1 is MNHEY and CDR2 SVGEGT. CDR3 region: CASSYRPAVASYEQYF.

This clonotype is deemed large by its frequency. This sequence joins TRBV11-2 and TRBJ2-3. The V gene's germline CDR1 is SGHAT and CDR2 FQNNGV. CDR3 length: 15 amino acids. CDR3 protein: CASSLAGASTDTQYF.

This clonotype is classed as medium-sized by frequency. The rearrangement uses TRBV4-3 and TRBJ1-4; TCRdb reports TRBD1, a call that lacks DNA to check it against. CDR1 and CDR2 from the germline V gene are LGHNA and YSLEER. The CDR3 contains 15 residues. The CDR3 sequence: CASSQDEPPGEKLFF.

In terms of frequency, this clonotype is large. The V gene is TRBV11-2, the J gene TRBJ2-7. Looked up from germline, CDR1 is SGHAT and CDR2 is FQNNGV. This CDR3 region has 14 residues. CDR3 amino acids: CASSLGAGSYEQYF.

Judged by frequency, this clonotype is medium-sized. The genes are TRBV7-2 and TRBJ2-7. Germline CDR1 is SGHTA and CDR2 is FQGNSA. CDR3 length equals 15 residues. The CDR3 loop is CASSRVVLSSYEQYF.

In terms of frequency, this clonotype is large. V gene TRBV9 combines with J gene TRBJ2-7; absent DNA, TCRdb's TRBD1 call cannot be checked. Germline lookup yields CDR1 SGDLS and CDR2 YYNGEE. There are 14 residues in the CDR3. The CDR3 spells CASSVGQGTYEQYF.

This clonotype shows up as medium-sized by frequency. This sequence joins TRBV6-5 and TRBJ2-1; TCRdb's D call of TRBD1 is untestable without DNA. This CDR3 is 15 amino acids long. From germline, CDR1 is MNHEY and CDR2 SVGAGI. CDR3 protein: CASRPGTGGMNEQFF.